The rows below give T cell receptor beta chains drawn from one sample of a study of CD8+ T cells in alopecia areata. Libraries were prepared by immunoSEQ multiplex PCR; TCRdb keeps only in-frame clonotypes and omits some of them. Of some 170,000 clones listed, 59% are singletons. The starting material was CD4+ T cells sorted from blood, obtained at week 0. The receptors stem from a human donor with alopecia areata. Each CDR3 is given with its conserved first and last residue. The D gene is left open where the match is weak. Rows give clone size only sometimes, using once, few, many, or a class for an expanded clone.

j_call	v_call	d_call	clone_size	cdr3_aa	cdr3_nt
TRBJ1-4	TRBV7-9	-	few	CASSWSGRARQLFF	TGTGCCAGCAGCTGGTCGGGGAGGGCACGGCAACTGTTTTTT
TRBJ1-2	TRBV5-1	-	few	CASGSSPIYGYTF	TGCGCCAGCGGTTCGTCTCCGATCTATGGCTACACCTTC
TRBJ1-5	TRBV2	-	once	CASSDRVSNQPQHF	TGTGCCAGCAGTGACAGGGTCAGCAATCAGCCCCAGCATTTT
TRBJ1-5	TRBV2	-	-	CASSAGPHSNQPQHF	TGTGCCAGCAGTGCGGGACCGCATAGCAATCAGCCCCAGCATTTT
TRBJ2-1	TRBV11-2	-	-	CASSPALGEDEQFF	TGTGCCAGCAGCCCAGCCCTAGGGGAAGATGAGCAGTTCTTC
TRBJ2-1	TRBV7-2	TRBD2	-	CASSPRVAGVGDEQFF	TGTGCCAGCAGCCCCCGTGTAGCGGGGGTTGGTGATGAGCAGTTCTTC
TRBJ2-2	TRBV7-6	-	-	CASSLEGGTGELFF	TGTGCCAGCAGCTTGGAGGGGGGAACCGGGGAGCTGTTTTTT
TRBJ2-2	TRBV7-8	-	-	CASSLASGVPGELFF	TGTGCCAGCAGCTTAGCGTCTGGGGTTCCCGGGGAGCTGTTTTTT
TRBJ2-7	TRBV10-3	-	-	CAISESMEDEQYF	TGTGCCATCAGTGAGTCGATGGAGGACGAGCAGTACTTC
TRBJ2-3	TRBV10-3	-	-	CAIRLAAADTQYF	TGTGCCATCAGACTAGCCGCGGCAGATACGCAGTATTTT
TRBJ2-7	TRBV25-1	TRBD1	-	CASSEFRGHEQYF	TGTGCCAGCAGTGAATTTAGGGGGCACGAGCAGTACTTC
TRBJ1-2	TRBV11-3	-	-	CASADGRSSYGYTF	TGTGCCAGCGCCGATGGGCGGTCTAGCTATGGCTACACCTTC
TRBJ2-1	TRBV4-2	TRBD2	-	CASSPIERGADNEQFF	TGTGCCAGCAGCCCCATCGAGCGGGGGGCGGACAATGAGCAGTTCTTC
TRBJ1-1	TRBV6-1	TRBD1	few	CASRGQGYTEAFF	TGTGCCAGCAGGGGACAGGGGTACACTGAAGCTTTCTTT
TRBJ1-1	TRBV5-1	-	few	CASSSGGSRNTEAFF	TGCGCCAGCAGCTCTGGAGGATCGCGGAACACTGAAGCTTTCTTT
TRBJ2-7	TRBV5-6	-	few	CASSWDITYEQYF	TGTGCCAGCAGCTGGGACATAACCTACGAGCAGTACTTC
TRBJ1-2	TRBV29-1	-	-	CSVWTMDGYTF	TGCAGCGTTTGGACAATGGATGGCTACACCTTC
TRBJ1-2	TRBV2	-	-	CASSEGSSGYTF	TGTGCCAGCAGTGAAGGGTCAAGTGGCTACACCTTC
TRBJ2-7	TRBV5-1	-	-	CASSGLTHYEQYF	TGCGCCAGCAGTGGACTAACCCACTACGAGCAGTACTTC
TRBJ2-5	TRBV6-6	TRBD2	-	CASSYGSGGGETQYF	TGTGCCAGCAGTTACGGAAGCGGGGGTGGAGAGACCCAGTACTTC
TRBJ2-7	TRBV5-1	-	-	CASTGFNEQYF	TGCGCCAGCACGGGTTTCAACGAGCAGTACTTC
TRBJ2-5	TRBV18	TRBD1	few	CASSPRMTGSGETQYF	TGTGCCAGCTCACCACGAATGACAGGGTCGGGAGAGACCCAGTACTTC
TRBJ2-1	TRBV15	TRBD2	-	CATRVAAGGSSYNEQFF	TGTGCCACCAGAGTGGCAGCGGGGGGAAGCTCCTACAATGAGCAGTTCTTC
TRBJ2-5	TRBV29-1	-	-	CSVVGHWETQYF	TGCAGCGTTGTGGGACATTGGGAGACCCAGTACTTC
TRBJ1-2	TRBV6-5	TRBD1	-	CASSSYRGSNYGYTF	TGTGCCAGCAGTTCGTACAGGGGCTCTAACTATGGCTACACCTTC